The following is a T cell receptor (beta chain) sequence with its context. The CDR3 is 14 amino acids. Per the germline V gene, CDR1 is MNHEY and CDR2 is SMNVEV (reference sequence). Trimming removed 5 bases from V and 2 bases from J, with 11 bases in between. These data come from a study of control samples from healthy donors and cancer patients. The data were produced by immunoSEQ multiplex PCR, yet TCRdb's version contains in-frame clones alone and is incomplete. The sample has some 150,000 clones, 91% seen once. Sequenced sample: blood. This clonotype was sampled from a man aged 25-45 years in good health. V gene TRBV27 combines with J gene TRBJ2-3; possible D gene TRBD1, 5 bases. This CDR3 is CASSHRQYTDTQYF. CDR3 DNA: TGTGCCAGCAGTCATCGACAGTACACAGATACGCAGTATTTT.